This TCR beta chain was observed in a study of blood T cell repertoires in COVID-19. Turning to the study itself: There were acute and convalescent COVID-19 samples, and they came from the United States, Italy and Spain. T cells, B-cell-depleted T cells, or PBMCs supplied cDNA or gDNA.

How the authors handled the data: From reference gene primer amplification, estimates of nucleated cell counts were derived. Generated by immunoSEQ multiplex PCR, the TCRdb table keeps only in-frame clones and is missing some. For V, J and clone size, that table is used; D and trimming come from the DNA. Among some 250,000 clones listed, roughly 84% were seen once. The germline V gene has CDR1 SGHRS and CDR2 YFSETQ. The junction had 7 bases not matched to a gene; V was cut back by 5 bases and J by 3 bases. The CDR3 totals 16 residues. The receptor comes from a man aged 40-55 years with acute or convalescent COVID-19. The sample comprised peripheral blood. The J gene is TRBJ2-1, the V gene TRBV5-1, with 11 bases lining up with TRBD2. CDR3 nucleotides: TGCGCCAGCAGTTCACGACTAGCGGGACGCTACAATGAGCAGTTCTTC. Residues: CASSSRLAGRYNEQFF.